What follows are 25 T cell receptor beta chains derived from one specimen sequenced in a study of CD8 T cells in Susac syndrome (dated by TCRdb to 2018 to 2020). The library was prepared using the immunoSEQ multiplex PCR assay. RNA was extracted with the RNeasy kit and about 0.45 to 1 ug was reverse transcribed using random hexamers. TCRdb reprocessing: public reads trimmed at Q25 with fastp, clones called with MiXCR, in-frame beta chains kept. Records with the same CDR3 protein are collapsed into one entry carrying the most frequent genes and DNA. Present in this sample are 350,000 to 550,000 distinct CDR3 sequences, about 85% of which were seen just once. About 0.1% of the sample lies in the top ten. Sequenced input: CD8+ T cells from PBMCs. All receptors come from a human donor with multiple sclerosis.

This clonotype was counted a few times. CDR3 in amino acids: CASSNRDRPYEQYF. As DNA, the CDR3 is TGTGCCAGCAGCAACCGGGACAGGCCCTACGAGCAGTACTTC. J is TRBJ2-7 and V is TRBV7-9; 8 bases fit TRBD1. The V gene's germline CDR1 is SEHNR and CDR2 FQNEAQ (reference sequence). V shed 5 bases and J 2 bases; nucleotides not matched to a gene: 5. This CDR3 contains 14 residues.

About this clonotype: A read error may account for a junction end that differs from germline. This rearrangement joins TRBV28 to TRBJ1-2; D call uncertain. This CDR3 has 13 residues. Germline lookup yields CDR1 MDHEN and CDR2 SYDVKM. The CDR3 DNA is TGTGCCAGCAGTCAGGATTCTAAATATGGCTACACCTTC. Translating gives CASSQDSKYGYTF.

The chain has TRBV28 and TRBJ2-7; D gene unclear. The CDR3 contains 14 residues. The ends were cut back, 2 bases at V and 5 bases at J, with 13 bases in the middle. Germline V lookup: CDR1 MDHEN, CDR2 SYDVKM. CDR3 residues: CASSLRGPFNEQYF. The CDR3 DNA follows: TGTGCCAGCAGTTTACGAGGTCCCTTCAACGAGCAGTACTTC.

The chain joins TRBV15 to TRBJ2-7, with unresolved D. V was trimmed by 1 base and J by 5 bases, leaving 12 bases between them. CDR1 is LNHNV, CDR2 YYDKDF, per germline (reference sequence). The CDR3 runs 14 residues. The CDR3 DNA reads TGTGCCACCAGCAGAGGGCCCGTAATGCACGAGCAGTACTTC. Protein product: CATSRGPVMHEQYF.

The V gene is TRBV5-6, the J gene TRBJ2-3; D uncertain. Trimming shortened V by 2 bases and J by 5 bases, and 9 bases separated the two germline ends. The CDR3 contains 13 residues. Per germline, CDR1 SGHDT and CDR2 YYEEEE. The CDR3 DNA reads TGTGCCAGCAGCTTCACCCCCGAAGATACGCAGTATTTT. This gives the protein CASSFTPEDTQYF.

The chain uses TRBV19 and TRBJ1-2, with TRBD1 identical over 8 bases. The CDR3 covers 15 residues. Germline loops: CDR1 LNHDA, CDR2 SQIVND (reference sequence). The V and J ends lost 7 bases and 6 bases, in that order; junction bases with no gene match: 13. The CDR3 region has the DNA TGTGCCAGTATCGACCCGGGACAGGTTTTCGATGGCTACACCTTC. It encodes CASIDPGQVFDGYTF.

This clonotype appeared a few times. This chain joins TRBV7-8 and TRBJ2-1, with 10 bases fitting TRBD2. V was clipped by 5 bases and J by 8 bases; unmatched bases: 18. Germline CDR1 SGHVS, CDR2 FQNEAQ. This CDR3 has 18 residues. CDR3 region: CASSLLRLAGMIRDEQFF. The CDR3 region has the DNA TGTGCCAGCAGCCTCCTGAGACTAGCGGGTATGATAAGGGATGAGCAGTTCTTC. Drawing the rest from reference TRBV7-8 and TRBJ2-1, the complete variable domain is GAGVSQSPRYKVAKRGQDVALRCDPISGHVSLFWYQQALGQGPEFLTYFQNEAQLDKSGLPSDRFFAERPEGSVSTLKIQRTQQEDSAVYLCASSLLRLAGMIRDEQFFGPGTRLTVL.

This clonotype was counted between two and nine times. CDR3 sequence (DNA): TGTGCCAGCACACTGGGTCCGAACACTGAAGCTTTCTTT. This encodes CASTLGPNTEAFF. This chain connects TRBV6-1 to TRBJ1-1; D gene uncertain. CDR1 is MNHNS and CDR2 is SASEGT in the germline V gene. V lost 7 bases and J 1 base, leaving 10 bases between the germline ends. The CDR3 runs 13 residues.

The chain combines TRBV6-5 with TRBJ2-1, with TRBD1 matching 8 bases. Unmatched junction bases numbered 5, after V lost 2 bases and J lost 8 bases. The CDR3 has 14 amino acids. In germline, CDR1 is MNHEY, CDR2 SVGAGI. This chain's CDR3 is CASSYPDRVYEQFF. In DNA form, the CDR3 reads TGTGCCAGCAGTTACCCGGACAGGGTCTATGAGCAGTTCTTC.

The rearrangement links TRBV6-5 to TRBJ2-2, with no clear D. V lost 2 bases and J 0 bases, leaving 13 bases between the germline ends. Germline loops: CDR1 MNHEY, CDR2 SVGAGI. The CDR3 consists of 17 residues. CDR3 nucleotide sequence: TGTGCCAGCAGTTACACCCAGAGCCTTACGAACACCGGGGAGCTGTTTTTT. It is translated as CASSYTQSLTNTGELFF.

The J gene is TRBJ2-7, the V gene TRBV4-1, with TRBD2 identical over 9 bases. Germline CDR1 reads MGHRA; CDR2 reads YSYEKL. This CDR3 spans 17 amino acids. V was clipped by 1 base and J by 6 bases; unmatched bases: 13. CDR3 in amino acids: CASSQGLAGLIGGEQYF. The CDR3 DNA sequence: TGCGCCAGCAGCCAAGGGCTAGCGGGACTCATCGGGGGCGAGCAGTACTTC.

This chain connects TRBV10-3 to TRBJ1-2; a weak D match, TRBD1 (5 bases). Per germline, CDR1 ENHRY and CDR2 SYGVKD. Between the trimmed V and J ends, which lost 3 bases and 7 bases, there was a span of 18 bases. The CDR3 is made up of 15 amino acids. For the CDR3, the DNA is TGTGCCATCAGTGAACCACAGGAATTGGACGGTGGCTACACCTTC. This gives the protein CAISEPQELDGGYTF.

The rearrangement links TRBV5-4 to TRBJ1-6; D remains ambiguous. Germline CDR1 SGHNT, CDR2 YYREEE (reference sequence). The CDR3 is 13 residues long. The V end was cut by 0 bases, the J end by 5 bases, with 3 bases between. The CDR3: CASSLEDNSPLHF. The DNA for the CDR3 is TGTGCCAGCAGCTTGGAAGATAATTCACCCCTCCACTTT.

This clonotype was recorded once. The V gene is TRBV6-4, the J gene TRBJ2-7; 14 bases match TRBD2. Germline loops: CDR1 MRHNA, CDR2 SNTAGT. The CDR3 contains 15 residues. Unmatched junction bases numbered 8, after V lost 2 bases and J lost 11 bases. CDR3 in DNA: TGTGCCAGCAGTGACGCGGGACTAGCGGGGGTTGGGGAGTACTTC. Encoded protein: CASSDAGLAGVGEYF.

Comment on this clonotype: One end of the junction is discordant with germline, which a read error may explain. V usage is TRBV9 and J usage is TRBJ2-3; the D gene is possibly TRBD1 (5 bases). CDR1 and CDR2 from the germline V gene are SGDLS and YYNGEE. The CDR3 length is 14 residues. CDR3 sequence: CASSVHQGTDTQFF. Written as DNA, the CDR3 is TGTGCCAGCAGCGTACATCAGGGCACAGATACGCAGTTTTTT.

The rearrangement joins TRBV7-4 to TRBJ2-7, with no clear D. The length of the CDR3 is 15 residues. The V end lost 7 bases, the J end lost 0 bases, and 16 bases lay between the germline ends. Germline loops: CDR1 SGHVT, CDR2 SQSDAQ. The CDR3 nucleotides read TGTGCCAGCACCCTTGTCTACAGACGCTCCTACGAGCAGTACTTC. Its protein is CASTLVYRRSYEQYF.

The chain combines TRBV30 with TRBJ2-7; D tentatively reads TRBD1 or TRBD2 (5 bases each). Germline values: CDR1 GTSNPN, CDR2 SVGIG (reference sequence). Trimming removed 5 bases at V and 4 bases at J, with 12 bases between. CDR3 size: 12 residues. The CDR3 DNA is TGTGCCTGGGGGAGCTGGGGGTACGAGCAGTACTTC. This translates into CAWGSWGYEQYF.

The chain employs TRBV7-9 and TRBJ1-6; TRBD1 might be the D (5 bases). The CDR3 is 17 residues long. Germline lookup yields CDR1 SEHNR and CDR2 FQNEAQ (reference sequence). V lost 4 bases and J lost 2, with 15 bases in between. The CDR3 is CASSSSGREAYNSPLHF. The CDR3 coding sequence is TGTGCCAGCAGCTCCTCGGGCAGGGAGGCCTATAATTCACCCCTCCACTTT.

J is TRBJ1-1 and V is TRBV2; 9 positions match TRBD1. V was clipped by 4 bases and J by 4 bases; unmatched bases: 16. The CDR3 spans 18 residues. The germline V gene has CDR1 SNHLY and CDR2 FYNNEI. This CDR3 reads CASSGPPPGQGVLTEAFF. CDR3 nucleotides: TGTGCCAGCAGTGGCCCCCCTCCGGGACAGGGTGTTCTCACTGAAGCTTTCTTT.

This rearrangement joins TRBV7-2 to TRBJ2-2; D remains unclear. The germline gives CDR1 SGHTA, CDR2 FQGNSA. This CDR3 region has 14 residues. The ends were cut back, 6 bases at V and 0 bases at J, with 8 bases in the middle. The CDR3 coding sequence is TGTGCCAGCAGACTGACACCGAACACCGGGGAGCTGTTTTTT. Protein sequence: CASRLTPNTGELFF.

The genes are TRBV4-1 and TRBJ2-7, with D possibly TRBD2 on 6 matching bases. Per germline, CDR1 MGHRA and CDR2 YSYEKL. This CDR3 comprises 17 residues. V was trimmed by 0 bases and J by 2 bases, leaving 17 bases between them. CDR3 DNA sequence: TGCGCCAGCAGCCAAGACCCGGGACTTAGACAGACCTACGAGCAGTACTTC. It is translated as CASSQDPGLRQTYEQYF.

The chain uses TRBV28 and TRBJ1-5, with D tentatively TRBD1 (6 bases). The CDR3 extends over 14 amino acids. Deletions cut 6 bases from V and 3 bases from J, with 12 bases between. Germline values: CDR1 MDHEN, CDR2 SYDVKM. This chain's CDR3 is CASRWGQSNQPQHF. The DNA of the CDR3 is TGTGCCAGCAGATGGGGACAATCCAATCAGCCCCAGCATTTT.

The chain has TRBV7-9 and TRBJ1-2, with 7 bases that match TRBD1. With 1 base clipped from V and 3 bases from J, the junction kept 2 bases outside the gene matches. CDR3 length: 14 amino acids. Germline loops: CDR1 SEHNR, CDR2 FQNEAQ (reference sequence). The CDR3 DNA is TGTGCCAGCAGCTTAGGCGGGACAGACTATGGCTACACCTTC. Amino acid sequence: CASSLGGTDYGYTF.

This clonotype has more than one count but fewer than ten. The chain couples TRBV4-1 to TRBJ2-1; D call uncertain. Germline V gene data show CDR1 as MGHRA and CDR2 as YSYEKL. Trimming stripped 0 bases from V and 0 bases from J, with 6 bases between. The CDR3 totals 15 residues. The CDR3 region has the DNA TGCGCCAGCAGCCAAGATGGGCTCTCCTACAATGAGCAGTTCTTC. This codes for CASSQDGLSYNEQFF.

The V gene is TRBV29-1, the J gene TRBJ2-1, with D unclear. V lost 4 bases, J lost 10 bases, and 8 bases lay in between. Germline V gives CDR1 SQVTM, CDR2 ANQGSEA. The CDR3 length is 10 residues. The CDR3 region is CSVVVWEQFF. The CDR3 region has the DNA TGCAGCGTTGTAGTTTGGGAGCAGTTCTTC.